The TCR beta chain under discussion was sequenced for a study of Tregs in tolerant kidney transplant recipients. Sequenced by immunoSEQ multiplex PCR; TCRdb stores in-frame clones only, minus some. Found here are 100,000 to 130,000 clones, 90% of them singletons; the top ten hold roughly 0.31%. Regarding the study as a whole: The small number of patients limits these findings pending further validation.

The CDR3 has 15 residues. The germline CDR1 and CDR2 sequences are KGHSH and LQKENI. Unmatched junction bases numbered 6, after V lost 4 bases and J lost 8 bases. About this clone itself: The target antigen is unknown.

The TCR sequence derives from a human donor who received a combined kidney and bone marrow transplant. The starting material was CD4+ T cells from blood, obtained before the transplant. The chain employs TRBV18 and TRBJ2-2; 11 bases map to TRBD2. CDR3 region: CASSRGTSGTGELFF. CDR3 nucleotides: TGTGCCAGCTCACGGGGGACTAGCGGAACGGGGGAGCTGTTTTTT.